What follows are 10 T cell receptor beta chains derived from one specimen sequenced in a study of T cells in Graves' hyperthyroidism and ophthalmopathy. Amplified regions were TCR beta CDR3 sequences from RNA transcripts. Carried out on the TCR CDR3, a first-round RT-PCR used the HTBI primer set. MiXCR was run by TCRdb on the multiplex PCR reads, yielding one entry per CDR3 protein. The table includes 500,000 to 650,000 distinct CDR3 sequences, 46% detected once. The material sequenced was peripheral blood or thyroid tissue (not recorded which). These receptors were taken from an adult woman with Graves' disease, either hyperthyroidism or ophthalmopathy (not recorded which).

This clonotype appeared a few times. The J gene is TRBJ1-2, the V gene TRBV20-1, with D perhaps matching TRBD1 (6 bases). Germline CDR1 is DFQATT and CDR2 is SNEGSKA (reference sequence). The CDR3 is made up of 14 amino acids. V gave up 3 bases and J gave up 1 base, with 12 bases separating them. The CDR3 bases are TGCAGTGCTAGGAGGGCAGGGGATAACTATGGCTACACCTTC. Translated, it gives CSARRAGDNYGYTF.

Many counts were recorded for this clonotype. J is TRBJ1-2 and V is TRBV2; the match to TRBD1 covers 9 bases. Trimming cost V 4 bases and J 3 bases; bases outside gene matches: 6. This CDR3 is built from 15 residues. Per the germline V gene, CDR1 is SNHLY and CDR2 is FYNNEI. The CDR3 DNA reads as TGTGCCAGCAGTGGGCGGGACAGGGAGGACTATGGCTACACCTTC. Protein: CASSGRDREDYGYTF.

The table lists this clonotype with a count of one. The rearrangement links TRBV7-3 to TRBJ1-1, with D possibly being TRBD1 (6 bases). Trimming took 6 bases from V and 6 from J, leaving 14 bases between them. Germline CDR1 is SGHTA and CDR2 is FQGTGA. The CDR3 runs to 13 residues. For the CDR3, the DNA is TGTGCCAGCAGGGCGTCAGGGGCATCTGAAGCTTTCTTT. It encodes CASRASGASEAFF.

The chain uses TRBV5-1 and TRBJ2-7; tentative D call: TRBD1 (6 bases). Trimming shortened V by 4 bases and J by 0 bases, and 14 bases separated the two germline ends. This CDR3 has 15 residues. Germline loops: CDR1 SGHRS, CDR2 YFSETQ. The CDR3 sequence: CASSTSGTRSYEQYF. The DNA of the CDR3 is TGCGCCAGCAGCACGTCCGGGACACGCTCCTACGAGCAGTACTTC.

The table lists this clonotype with many counts. CDR3 residues: CASSLQGPEGYTF. The CDR3 DNA is TGTGCCAGCAGCTTACAAGGGCCGGAGGGCTACACCTTC. This chain uses TRBV7-8 with TRBJ1-2; D uncertain. Germline CDR1 and CDR2: SGHVS and FQNEAQ. The CDR3 runs to 13 residues. Trimming removed 2 bases from V and 8 bases from J, with 12 bases in between.

The V and J genes are TRBV20-1 and TRBJ2-7; D gene ambiguous. Trimming stripped 4 bases from V and 3 bases from J, with 13 bases between. Looked up from germline, CDR1 is DFQATT and CDR2 is SNEGSKA (reference sequence). This CDR3 spans 13 amino acids. The CDR3 sequence is CSANSDGYYEQYF. For the CDR3, the DNA is TGCAGTGCTAACTCCGACGGATACTACGAGCAGTACTTC.

The rearrangement links TRBV7-8 to TRBJ2-1; 13 bases are a match to TRBD2. Germline loops: CDR1 SGHVS, CDR2 FQNEAQ. The CDR3 is made up of 16 amino acids. V trimming: 1 base; J trimming: 7 bases; junction bases outside the gene matches: 4. CDR3 sequence reads: CASSLVTSGRGNEQFF. CDR3 DNA sequence: TGTGCCAGCAGCTTAGTAACTAGCGGGAGGGGTAATGAGCAGTTCTTC. Drawing the rest from reference TRBV7-8 and TRBJ2-1, the complete variable domain is GAGVSQSPRYKVAKRGQDVALRCDPISGHVSLFWYQQALGQGPEFLTYFQNEAQLDKSGLPSDRFFAERPEGSVSTLKIQRTQQEDSAVYLCASSLVTSGRGNEQFFGPGTRLTVL.

This chain connects TRBV7-2 to TRBJ2-7, with D uncertain. The germline V gene has CDR1 SGHTA and CDR2 FQGNSA. V was pared by 7 bases and J by 0 bases, with 13 bases between. The length of the CDR3 is 14 residues. Written as DNA, the CDR3 is TGTGCCAGCACCTCAGGAGTGATCTCCTACGAGCAGTACTTC. As protein: CASTSGVISYEQYF.

This clonotype was recorded many times. This chain joins TRBV2 and TRBJ1-1; 9 bases are a match to TRBD1. The CDR3 sequence is 14 residues long. The germline V gene has CDR1 SNHLY and CDR2 FYNNEI. The CDR3: CAEDRGVINTEAFF. CDR3 DNA sequence: TGTGCAGAGGACAGGGGTGTTATCAACACTGAAGCTTTCTTT. Combining the CDR3 with reference TRBV2 and TRBJ1-1 gives the whole variable domain EPEVTQTPSHQVTQMGQEVILRCVPISNHLYFYWYRQILGQKVEFLVSFYNNEISEKSEIFDDQFSVERPDGSNFTLKIRSTKLEDSAMYFCAEDRGVINTEAFFGQGTRLTVV.

This clonotype occurred many times. One end of the junction does not line up with germline, which may come from a read error. This rearrangement joins TRBV7-2 to TRBJ2-7, with D maybe TRBD2 (6 bases). CDR1 is SGHTA and CDR2 is FQGNSA in the germline V gene. This CDR3 has 16 amino acids. This CDR3 reads CATSPVGRGNSYEQYF. The CDR3 coding sequence is TGTGCCACCAGCCCCGTCGGGCGGGGTAACTCCTACGAGCAGTACTTC.